This T cell receptor (beta chain) was profiled in a study of monozygotic twins with inflammatory bowel disease. The CDR3 runs 17 residues. Germline V gene lookup returns CDR1 MNHNS and CDR2 SASEGT. Study-level points and caveats: IBD patients, compared with healthy twins, shared fewer clonotypes with others (especially with disease activity).

Concerning this clonotype: Its antigen is currently unknown.

TCRdb reworked the 5' RACE reads into one entry per CDR3 protein, no DNA. The listing records 200,000 to 250,000 distinct CDR3 sequences. The chain uses TRBV6-1 and TRBJ2-5; the D gene TCRdb calls, TRBD2, cannot be checked with no DNA. What was sequenced was blood. The sequence was obtained from a human donor with ulcerative colitis or Crohn's disease, or a healthy co-twin of an affected twin (not recorded which). CDR3: CASRATIGLAGSGTQYF.